This entry features one T cell receptor beta chain sequence. Which antigen it targets is not known. Per-base quality was not reported, and no clone a single base away is much larger than it. The entry originates in a study of blood T cell repertoires in COVID-19 (dated by TCRdb to about 2020). Some background on the complete study: Samples covering the acute and convalescent phases of COVID-19 were provided by collaborators in the United States, Italy and Spain. The material from the prospective study consisted of cDNA or gDNA derived from T cells, B-cell-depleted T cells, or PBMCs. Deeply sampled blood TCRbeta repertoires from subjects exposed to, actively infected with, or recovered from COVID-19 were included in the dataset. The repertoires were released in a freely available public database meant as a resource for research on the immune response to SARS-CoV-2. The samples were drawn from two sources: the first 160 participants of the ongoing ImmuneRACE study, and 950 to 1,500 subjects contributed by 6 global collaborators. A de-identified subject ID, COVID-19 status, age in years and sex were almost always included in the sample metadata. Where HLA class I and class II types were available, the types were taken from metadata supplied by the sample provider, not from assay-based typing.

The full study reports these points: Clinical and demographic metadata were provided uncurated, with the amount varying by source and participant.

The immunoSEQ Assay, a bias-controlled multiplex PCR, was used to amplify TCRbeta CDR3 regions from genomic DNA. The authors processed their data as follows. Within the assay, amplification of reference gene primers was used to estimate how many nucleated cells each sample contained. To quantify the absolute abundance of each unique TCRbeta CDR3 rearrangement, sequence reads were collapsed and filtered. For each sample, productive Simpson clonality was calculated by taking the square root of Simpson's diversity index across productive rearrangements. Here the immuneACCESS table is served through TCRdb, limited to in-frame sequences with V and J called. Missing clones are a known gap in these copies; in checked studies unresolved V genes cover under half, and the rest lacks a known reason. D and trimming were read from the DNA, whereas the V and J calls and clone size are those reported in that table. For this sample the table gives about 160,000 clones, of which more than 75% were detected only once. The ten largest clones capture approximately 10% of the sample.

One collaborating source in Seattle enrolled patients during active infection and followed them longitudinally through the course of disease. Whole blood was collected in K2EDTA tubes by collaborating institutions according to the institutions' own protocols. For TCRbeta analysis, collaborator samples were shipped as frozen whole blood, as isolated PBMCs, or as DNA extracted from either sample type. Sequencing input: peripheral blood. This receptor was identified in a woman between 65 and 79 years old with COVID-19, enrolled during active disease.

The CDR3 protein sequence reads: CASKTSGGLETQYF. The bases read TGTGCCAGCAAGACTAGCGGGGGGTTAGAGACCCAGTACTTC. The sequence is built from TRBV28 and TRBJ2-5, and 13 bases in between align with TRBD2. Taken from the germline V gene, the CDR1 and CDR2 loops are MDHEN and SYDVKM. The cysteine opens and the phenylalanine closes a CDR3 of 14 amino acids. The DNA shown is the 42-base CDR3, in frame from base 1. V lost 7 bases and J lost 4 bases, and the count of bases not matched to a germline gene is 3.